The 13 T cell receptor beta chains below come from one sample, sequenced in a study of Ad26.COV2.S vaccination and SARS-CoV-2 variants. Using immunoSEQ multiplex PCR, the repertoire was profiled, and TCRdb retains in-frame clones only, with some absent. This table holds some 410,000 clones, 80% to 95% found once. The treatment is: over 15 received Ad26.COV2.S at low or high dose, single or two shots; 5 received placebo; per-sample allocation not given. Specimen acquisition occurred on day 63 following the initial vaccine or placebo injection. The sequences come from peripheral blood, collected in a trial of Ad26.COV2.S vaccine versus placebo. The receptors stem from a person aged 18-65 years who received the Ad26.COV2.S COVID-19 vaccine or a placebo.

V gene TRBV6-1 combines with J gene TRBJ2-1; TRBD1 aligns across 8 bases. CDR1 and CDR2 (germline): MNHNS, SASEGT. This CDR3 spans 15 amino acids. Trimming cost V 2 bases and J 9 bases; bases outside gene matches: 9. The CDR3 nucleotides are TGTGCCAGCAGTGAACTCCAGGGGGCTTGGGGTGAGCAGTTCTTC. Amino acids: CASSELQGAWGEQFF.

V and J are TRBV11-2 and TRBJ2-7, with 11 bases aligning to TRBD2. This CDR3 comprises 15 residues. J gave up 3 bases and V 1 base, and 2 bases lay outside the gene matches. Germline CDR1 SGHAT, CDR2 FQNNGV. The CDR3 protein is CASSLASGGIYEQYF. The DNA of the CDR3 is TGTGCCAGCAGCTTAGCTAGCGGGGGGATCTACGAGCAGTACTTC.

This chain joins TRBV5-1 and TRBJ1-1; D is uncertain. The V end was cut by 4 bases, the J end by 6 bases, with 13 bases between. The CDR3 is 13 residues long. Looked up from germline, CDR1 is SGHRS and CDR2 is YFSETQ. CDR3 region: CASSVGQVAEAFF. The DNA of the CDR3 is TGCGCCAGCAGCGTCGGCCAGGTAGCTGAAGCTTTCTTT.

In nucleotides, the CDR3 is TGTGCCAGCTCGACGCAACAAGAGACCCAGTACTTC. The encoded protein is CASSTQQETQYF. V and J are TRBV2 and TRBJ2-5, with unresolved D. CDR3 length: 12 residues. Germline values: CDR1 SNHLY, CDR2 FYNNEI. Trimming took 8 bases from V and 2 from J, leaving 9 bases between them.

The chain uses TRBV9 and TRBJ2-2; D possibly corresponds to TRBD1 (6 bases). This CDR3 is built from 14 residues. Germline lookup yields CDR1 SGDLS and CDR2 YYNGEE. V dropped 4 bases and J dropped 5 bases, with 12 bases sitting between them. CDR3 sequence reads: CASSPRTDTGELFF. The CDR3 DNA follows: TGTGCCAGCAGCCCCCGGACAGATACCGGGGAGCTGTTTTTT. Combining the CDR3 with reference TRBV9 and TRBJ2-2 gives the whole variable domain DSGVTQTPKHLITATGQRVTLRCSPRSGDLSVYWYQQSLDQGLQFLIQYYNGEERAKGNILERFSAQQFPDLHSELNLSSLELGDSALYFCASSPRTDTGELFFGEGSRLTVL.

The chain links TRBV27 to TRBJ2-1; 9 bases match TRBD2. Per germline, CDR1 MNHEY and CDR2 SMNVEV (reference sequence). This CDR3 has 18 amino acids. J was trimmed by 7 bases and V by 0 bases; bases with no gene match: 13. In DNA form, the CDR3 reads TGTGCCAGCAGTTTATCGGTTGCGCGGGGGGGCTTGGGGAATGAGCAGTTCTTC. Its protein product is CASSLSVARGGLGNEQFF.

The DNA for the CDR3 is TGTGCCAGCAGCTTAGTCCCAGGGGCCCAGGGTCAGCCCCAGCATTTT. This codes for CASSLVPGAQGQPQHF. The rearrangement joins TRBV7-2 to TRBJ1-5, with D possibly being TRBD1 (6 bases). The CDR3 has 16 residues. CDR1 and CDR2 from the germline V gene are SGHTA and FQGNSA. Trimming cost V 1 base and J 6 bases, with 16 bases left between them. Supplemented by reference TRBV7-2 and TRBJ1-5, the full variable domain reads GAGVSQSPSNKVTEKGKDVELRCDPISGHTALYWYRQSLGQGLEFLIYFQGNSAPDKSGLPSDRFSAERTGGSVSTLTIQRTQQEDSAVYLCASSLVPGAQGQPQHFGDGTRLSIL.

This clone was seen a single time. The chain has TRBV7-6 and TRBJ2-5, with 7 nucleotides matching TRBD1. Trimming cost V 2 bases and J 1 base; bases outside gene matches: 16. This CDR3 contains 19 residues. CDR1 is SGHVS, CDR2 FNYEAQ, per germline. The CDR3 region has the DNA TGTGCCAGCAGCTTATCCCTTCTAGGAACAGGGGAGATCCAAGAGACCCAGTACTTC. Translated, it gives CASSLSLLGTGEIQETQYF.

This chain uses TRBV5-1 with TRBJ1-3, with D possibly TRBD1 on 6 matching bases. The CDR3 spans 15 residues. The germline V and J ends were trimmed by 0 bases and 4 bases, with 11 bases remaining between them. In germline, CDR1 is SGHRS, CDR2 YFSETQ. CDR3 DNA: TGCGCCAGCAGCTTGGCTGTCGGACAGGGAAACACCATATATTTT. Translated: CASSLAVGQGNTIYF.

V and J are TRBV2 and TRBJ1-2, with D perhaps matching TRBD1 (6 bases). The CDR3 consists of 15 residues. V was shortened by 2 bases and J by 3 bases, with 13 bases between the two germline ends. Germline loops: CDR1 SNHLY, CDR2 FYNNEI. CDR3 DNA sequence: TGTGCCAGCAGTGAAAGGGCCTCAGGGGACTATGGCTACACCTTC. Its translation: CASSERASGDYGYTF.

CDR3 sequence (DNA): TGTGCCAGCAGCTTAAAAGGAGGGCAGACGAACACCGGGGAGCTGTTTTTT. It specifies CASSLKGGQTNTGELFF. The chain carries TRBV11-2 and TRBJ2-2; a weak D match, TRBD2 (6 bases). CDR3 length equals 17 residues. Trimming removed 2 bases from V and 0 bases from J, with 13 bases in between. The germline V gene has CDR1 SGHAT and CDR2 FQNNGV. The full variable domain, rest sourced from reference TRBV11-2 and TRBJ2-2, is EAGVAQSPRYKIIEKRQSVAFWCNPISGHATLYWYQQILGQGPKLLIQFQNNGVVDDSQLPKDRFSAERLKGVDSTLKIQPAKLEDSAVYLCASSLKGGQTNTGELFFGEGSRLTVL.

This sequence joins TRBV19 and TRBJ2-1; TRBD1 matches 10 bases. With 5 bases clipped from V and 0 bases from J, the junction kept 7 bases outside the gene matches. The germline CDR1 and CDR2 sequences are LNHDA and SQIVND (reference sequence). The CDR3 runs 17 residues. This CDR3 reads CASSGGTGDLSYNEQFF. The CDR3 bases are TGTGCCAGTAGTGGGGGGACAGGGGATCTCTCCTACAATGAGCAGTTCTTC.

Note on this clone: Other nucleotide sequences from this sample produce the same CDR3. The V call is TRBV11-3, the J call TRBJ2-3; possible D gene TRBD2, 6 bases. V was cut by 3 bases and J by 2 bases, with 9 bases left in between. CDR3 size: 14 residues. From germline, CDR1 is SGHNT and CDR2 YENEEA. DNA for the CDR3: TGTGCCAGCAGCTTCGGGGGTTCCACAGATACGCAGTATTTT. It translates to CASSFGGSTDTQYF.